The 2 T cell receptor beta chains reported below all come from one sample, sequenced in a study of T cell responses to AZD1222 COVID-19 vaccine. Repertoires were generated with immunoSEQ multiplex PCR, while TCRdb's copy carries only in-frame clones and drops some. The sample has 150,000 to 190,000 clones, 87% seen once. The material sequenced was peripheral blood, taken 28 days after the second AZD1222 dose. The source of these receptors is an adult who received the AZD1222 COVID-19 vaccine.

This clone appeared a few times. The genes are TRBV29-1 and TRBJ1-3; possibly TRBD1 for D (5 bases). V lost 1 base to trimming and J lost 0 bases, with 13 bases between them. CDR3 size: 16 residues. The germline gives CDR1 SQVTM, CDR2 ANQGSEA. The CDR3 loop is CSVEAPSGTSGNTIYF. CDR3 DNA sequence: TGCAGCGTTGAAGCCCCCTCGGGGACCTCTGGAAACACCATATATTTT.

The CDR3 is CASSPTLAGEYEQFF. CDR3 nucleotide sequence: TGTGCCAGCAGCCCGACGCTAGCGGGAGAGTATGAGCAGTTCTTC. V gene TRBV7-9 combines with J gene TRBJ2-1; 10 positions match TRBD2. CDR3 size: 15 residues. V shed 5 bases, J shed 8 bases, and the junction held 9 bases outside the gene matches. CDR1 and CDR2 (germline): SEHNR, FQNEAQ (reference sequence). Together with reference TRBV7-9 and TRBJ2-1, the CDR3 gives the full variable domain: DTGVSQNPRHKITKRGQNVTFRCDPISEHNRLYWYRQTLGQGPEFLTYFQNEAQLEKSRLLSDRFSAERPKGSFSTLEIQRTEQGDSAMYLCASSPTLAGEYEQFFGPGTRLTVL.